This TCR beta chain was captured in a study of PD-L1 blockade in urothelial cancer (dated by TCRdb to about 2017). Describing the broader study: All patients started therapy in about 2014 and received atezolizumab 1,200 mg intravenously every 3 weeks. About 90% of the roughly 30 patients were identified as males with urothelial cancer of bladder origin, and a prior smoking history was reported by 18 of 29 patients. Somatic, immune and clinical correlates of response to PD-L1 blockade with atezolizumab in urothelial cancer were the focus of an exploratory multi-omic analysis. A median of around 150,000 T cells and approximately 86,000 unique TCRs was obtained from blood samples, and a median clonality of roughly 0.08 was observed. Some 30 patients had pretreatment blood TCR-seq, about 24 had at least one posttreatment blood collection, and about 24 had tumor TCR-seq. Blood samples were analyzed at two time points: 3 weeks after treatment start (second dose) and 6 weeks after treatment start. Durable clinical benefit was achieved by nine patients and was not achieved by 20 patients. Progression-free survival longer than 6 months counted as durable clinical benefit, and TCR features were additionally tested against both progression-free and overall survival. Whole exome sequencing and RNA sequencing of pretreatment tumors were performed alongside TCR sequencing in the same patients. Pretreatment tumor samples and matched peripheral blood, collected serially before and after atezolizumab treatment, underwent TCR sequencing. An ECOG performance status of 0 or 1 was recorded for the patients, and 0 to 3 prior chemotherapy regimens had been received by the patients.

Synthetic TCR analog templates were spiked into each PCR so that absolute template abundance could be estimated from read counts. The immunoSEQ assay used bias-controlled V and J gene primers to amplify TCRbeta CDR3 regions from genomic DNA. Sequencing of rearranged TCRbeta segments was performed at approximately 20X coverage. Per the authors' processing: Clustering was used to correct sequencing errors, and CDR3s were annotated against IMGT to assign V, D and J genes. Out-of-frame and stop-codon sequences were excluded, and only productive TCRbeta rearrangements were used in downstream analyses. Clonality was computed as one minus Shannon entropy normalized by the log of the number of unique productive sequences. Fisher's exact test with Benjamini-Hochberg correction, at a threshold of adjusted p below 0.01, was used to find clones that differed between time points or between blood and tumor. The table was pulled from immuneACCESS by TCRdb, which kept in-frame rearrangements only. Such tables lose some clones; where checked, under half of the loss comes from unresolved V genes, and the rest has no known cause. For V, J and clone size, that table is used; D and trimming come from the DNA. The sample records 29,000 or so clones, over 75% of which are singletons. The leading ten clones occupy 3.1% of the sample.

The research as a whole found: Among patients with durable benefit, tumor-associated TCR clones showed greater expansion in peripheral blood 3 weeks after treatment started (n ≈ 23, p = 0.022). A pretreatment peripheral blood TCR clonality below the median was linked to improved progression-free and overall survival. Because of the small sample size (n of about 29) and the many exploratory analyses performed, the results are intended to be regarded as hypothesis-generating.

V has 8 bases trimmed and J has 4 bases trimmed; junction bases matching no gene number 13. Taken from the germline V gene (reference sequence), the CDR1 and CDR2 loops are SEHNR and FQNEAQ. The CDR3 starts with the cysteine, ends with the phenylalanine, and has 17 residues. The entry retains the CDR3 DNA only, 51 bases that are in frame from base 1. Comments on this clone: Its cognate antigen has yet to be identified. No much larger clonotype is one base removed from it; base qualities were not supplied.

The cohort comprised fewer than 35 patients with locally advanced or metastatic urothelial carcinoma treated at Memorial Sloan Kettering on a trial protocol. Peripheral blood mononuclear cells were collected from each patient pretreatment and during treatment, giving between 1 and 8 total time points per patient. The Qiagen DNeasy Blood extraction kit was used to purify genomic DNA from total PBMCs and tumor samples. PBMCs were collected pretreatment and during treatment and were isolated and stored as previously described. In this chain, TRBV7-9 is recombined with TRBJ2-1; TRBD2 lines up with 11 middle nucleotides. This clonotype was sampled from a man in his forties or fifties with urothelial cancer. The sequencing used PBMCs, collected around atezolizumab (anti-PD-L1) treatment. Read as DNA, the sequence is TGTGCCAGCCATCTCAGGGGTAGCGGGAGGGGTTACAATGAGCAGTTCTTC. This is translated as CASHLRGSGRGYNEQFF.